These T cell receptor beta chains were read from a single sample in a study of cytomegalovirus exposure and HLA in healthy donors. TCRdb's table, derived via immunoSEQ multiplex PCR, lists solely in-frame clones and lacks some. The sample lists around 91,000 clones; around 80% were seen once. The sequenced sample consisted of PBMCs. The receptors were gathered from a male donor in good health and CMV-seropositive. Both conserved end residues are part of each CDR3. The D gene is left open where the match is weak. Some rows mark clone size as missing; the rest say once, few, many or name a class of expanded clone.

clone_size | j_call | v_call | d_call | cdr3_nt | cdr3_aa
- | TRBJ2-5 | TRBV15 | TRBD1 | TGTGCCACCAGCAGCTCGACAGGGATCGACCAAGAGACCCAGTACTTC | CATSSSTGIDQETQYF
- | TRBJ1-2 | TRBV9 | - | TGTGCCAGCAGCGGATCAGGGTCGGATGGCTACACCTTC | CASSGSGSDGYTF
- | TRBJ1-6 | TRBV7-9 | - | TGTGCCAGCAGCTTACCACAGGGATACTCACCCCTCCACTTT | CASSLPQGYSPLHF
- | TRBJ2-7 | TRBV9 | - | TGTGCCAGCAGCCCCCAGTCGAGGGCCGGTGACGAGCAGTACTTC | CASSPQSRAGDEQYF
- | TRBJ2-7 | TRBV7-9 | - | TGTGCCAGCAGCCCAGGGGACTACGAGCAGTACTTC | CASSPGDYEQYF
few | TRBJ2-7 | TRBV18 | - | TGTGCCAGCTCACCAGATAAGAGCTCCTACGAGCAGTACTTC | CASSPDKSSYEQYF
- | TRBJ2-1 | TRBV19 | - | TGTGCCAGTAGTATTACAGAGTATTCCTACAATGAGCAGTTCTTC | CASSITEYSYNEQFF
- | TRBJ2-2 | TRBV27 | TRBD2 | TGTGCCAGCCTTGGACTAGCGGGAGGGCCCGGGGAGCTGTTTTTT | CASLGLAGGPGELFF
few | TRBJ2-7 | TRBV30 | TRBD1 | TGTGCCTGGAGTGTAGGGGGGACAGGGGGCTTATACGAGCAGTACTTC | CAWSVGGTGGLYEQYF
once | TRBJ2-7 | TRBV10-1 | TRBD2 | TGCGCCAGCAGTGAGTCTAGCGGGAGAATAGGCGAGCAGTACTTC | CASSESSGRIGEQYF
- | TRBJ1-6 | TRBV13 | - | TGTGCCAGCAGCCAGAGACAGTGGGGCATGGAGTCACCCCTCCACTTT | CASSQRQWGMESPLHF
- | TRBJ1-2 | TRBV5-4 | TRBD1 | TGTGCCAGCAGCTTGGGAGTCACGGGACAGATTAACTATGGCTACACCTTC | CASSLGVTGQINYGYTF
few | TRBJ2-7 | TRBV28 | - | TGTGCCAGCAGTTCATCTCCTAGAGACGAGCAGTACTTC | CASSSSPRDEQYF
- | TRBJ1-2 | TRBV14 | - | TGTGCCAGCAGCCAAGCGGCTGGCAGGATCCTGGCATCCACCTTC | CASSQAAGRILASTF
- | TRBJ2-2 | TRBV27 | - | TGTGCCAGCAAAGATGGCAACGCGAACACCGGGGAGCTGTTTTTT | CASKDGNANTGELFF
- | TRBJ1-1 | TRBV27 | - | TGTGCCAGCAGTCGATTCGGCACTGAAGCTTTCTTT | CASSRFGTEAFF
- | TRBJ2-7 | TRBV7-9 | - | TGTGCCAGCAGCCCTCGACAGAGCGAGCAGTACTTC | CASSPRQSEQYF
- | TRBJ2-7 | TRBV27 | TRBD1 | TGTGCCAGCACCCTTACCGGGACAGCGCCCGTGGAGCAGTACTTC | CASTLTGTAPVEQYF
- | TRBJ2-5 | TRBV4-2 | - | TGTGCCAGCAGCCCGATCCCCGGGAGAGGAGAGACTCAGTACTTC | CASSPIPGRGETQYF
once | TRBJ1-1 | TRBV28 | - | TGTGCCAGCAGCTCCCGGGGGGGGCGGGCTTTCTTT | CASSSRGGRAFF
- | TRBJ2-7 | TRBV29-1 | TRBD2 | TGCAGCGTTGAAGATGGGCTAGCGGGGGAGTACGAGCAGTACTTC | CSVEDGLAGEYEQYF
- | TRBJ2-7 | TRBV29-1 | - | TGCAGCGTTCAATTTACAGCCTACGAGCAGTACTTC | CSVQFTAYEQYF
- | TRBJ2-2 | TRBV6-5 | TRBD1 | TGTGCCAGCCATCCTCGACAGGGTGGGACCGGGGAGCTGTTTTTT | CASHPRQGGTGELFF
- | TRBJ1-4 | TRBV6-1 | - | TGTGCCAGCAGTGAAGGGGTTAGCGGAGGAAAACTGTTTTTT | CASSEGVSGGKLFF
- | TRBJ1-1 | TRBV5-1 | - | TGCGCCAGCAGCTTGGTTCAACGGACTGAAGCTTTCTTT | CASSLVQRTEAFF
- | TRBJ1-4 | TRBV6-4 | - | TGTGCCAGCAGTGACTCCGGGGGAGGAGATGAAAAACTGTTTTTT | CASSDSGGGDEKLFF
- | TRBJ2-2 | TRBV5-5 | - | TGTGCCAGCAGCTTGGGGGGCAGGGGCACCGGGGAGCTGTTTTTT | CASSLGGRGTGELFF
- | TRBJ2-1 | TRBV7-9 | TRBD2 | TGTGCCAGCAACCAGGGGGCTAGCGGGAGCCACAATGAGCAGTTCTTC | CASNQGASGSHNEQFF
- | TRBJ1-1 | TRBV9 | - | TGTGCCAGCAGCGTAGTCGGAGGGTCGAACACTGAAGCTTTCTTT | CASSVVGGSNTEAFF
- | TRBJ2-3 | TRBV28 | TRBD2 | TGTGCCAGCAGTCTAGCGGGCTCTAGCACAGATACGCAGTATTTT | CASSLAGSSTDTQYF
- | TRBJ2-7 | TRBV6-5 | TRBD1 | TGTGCCAGCAGTTCGGGACAGGGGAGCTACGAGCAGTACTTC | CASSSGQGSYEQYF
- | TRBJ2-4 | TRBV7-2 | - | TGTGCCAGCAGCTTCGGGCCCGAGGGCAAAAACATTCAGTACTTC | CASSFGPEGKNIQYF
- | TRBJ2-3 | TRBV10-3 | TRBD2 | TGTGCCGTTGGACGGGGGGGAGATACGCAGTATTTT | CAVGRGGDTQYF
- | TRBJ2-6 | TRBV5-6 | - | TGTGCCAGCAGCTCCATTTTTATACAGGTCTCTGGGGCCAACGTCCTGACTTTC | CASSSIFIQVSGANVLTF
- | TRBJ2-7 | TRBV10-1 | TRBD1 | TGCGCCAGCAGCCAGACCGGGACAGAGAACTACGAGCAGTACTTC | CASSQTGTENYEQYF
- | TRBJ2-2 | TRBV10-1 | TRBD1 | TGCGCCAGCAGTGAGCCCCGGACAGGGGTAATCACCGGGGAGCTGTTTTTT | CASSEPRTGVITGELFF
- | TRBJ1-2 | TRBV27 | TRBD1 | TGTGCCAGCGGGGACAGGGAGGGCTATGGCTACACCTTC | CASGDREGYGYTF
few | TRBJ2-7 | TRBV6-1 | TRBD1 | TGTGCCAGCAGTGACCAAGGGGGCTTAAGATCCTACGAGCAGTACTTC | CASSDQGGLRSYEQYF
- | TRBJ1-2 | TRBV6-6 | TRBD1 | TGTGCCAGCAGCTCCCCCCGGGACAGGGGTGATGGCTACACCTTC | CASSSPRDRGDGYTF
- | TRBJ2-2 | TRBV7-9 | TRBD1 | TGTGCCAGCAGCTTAGCGCGAGCAGGGGGAAACACCGGGGAGCTGTTTTTT | CASSLARAGGNTGELFF
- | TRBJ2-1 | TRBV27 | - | TGTGCCAGCAGTTTCCCCCCTCCTGATGCTAGCCCAATGAGCTCCTACAATGAGCAGTTCTTC | CASSFPPPDASPMSSYNEQFF
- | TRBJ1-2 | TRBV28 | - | TGTGCCAGCAGTTTAGGGGGGTCCTATGGCTACACCTTC | CASSLGGSYGYTF
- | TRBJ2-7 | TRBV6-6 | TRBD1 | TGTGCCAGCAGTTACCCGGGACAGGGGTATTACGAGCAGTACTTC | CASSYPGQGYYEQYF
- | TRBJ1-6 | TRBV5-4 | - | TGTGCCAGCAGCACGGGAAATGGGGATTCACCCCTCCACTTT | CASSTGNGDSPLHF
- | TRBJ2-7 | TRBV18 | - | TGTGCCAGCTCACAACCCCCAAGGGGGTTGTACGAGCAGTACTTC | CASSQPPRGLYEQYF